The 9 T cell receptor beta chains presented below share a single source sample, sequenced in a study of T cell repertoires in cytomegalovirus infection. TCRdb reprocessed the reads via MiXCR and lists one record per CDR3 protein. The sample includes under 130,000 distinct CDR3 sequences, roughly 39% of them seen just once. Antigens of these TCRs are unknown. The material was CD8+ T cells from cultured PBMCs, obtained from culture after CMV antigen stimulation. Source of these receptors: a human donor in good health (CMV status not recorded). Some clones in this sample may be carry-over from other donors' samples.

The CDR3 here is CASSFVGPLYNEQFF. In DNA form, the CDR3 reads TGTGCCAGCAGTTTTGTCGGGCCCCTTTACAATGAGCAGTTCTTC. The chain is built from TRBV27 and TRBJ2-1; D is unresolved. This CDR3 comprises 15 residues. Trimming pared 3 bases from V and 4 bases from J, leaving 13 bases between. In germline, CDR1 is MNHEY, CDR2 SMNVEV (reference sequence).

This clonotype was detected only once. The J gene is TRBJ2-1, the V gene TRBV6-5; D possibly matches TRBD1 or TRBD2 (5 bases each). This CDR3 region has 12 residues. Germline-derived CDR1 and CDR2 are MNHEY and SVGAGI. V gave up 8 bases and J gave up 9 bases, with 14 bases separating them. CDR3 sequence (DNA): TGTGCCAGCGGACTCGCAGGGTCTGAGCAGTTCTTC. This encodes CASGLAGSEQFF.

V is TRBV6-1 and J is TRBJ2-3; D gene uncertain. V lost 8 bases and J lost 2, with 20 bases in between. CDR1 MNHNS and CDR2 SASEGT come from the germline V gene. The CDR3 extends over 16 amino acids. CDR3 nucleotide sequence: TGTGCCAGCCAACCAACACCGGGCCGAATCACAGATACGCAGTATTTT. It codes for CASQPTPGRITDTQYF.

This clonotype was seen repeatedly, ten times or more. V is TRBV7-8 and J is TRBJ2-7; TRBD1 matches 10 bases. With V trimmed by 4 bases and J by 2 bases, 5 bases remained unmatched. CDR1 is SGHVS, CDR2 FQNEAQ, per germline. This CDR3 is 15 amino acids long. The CDR3 DNA follows: TGTGCCAGCAGCTCCCGGGACAGGGGACCCTACGAGCAGTACTTC. Protein: CASSSRDRGPYEQYF. Full variable domain (remainder filled in from reference TRBV7-8 and TRBJ2-7): GAGVSQSPRYKVAKRGQDVALRCDPISGHVSLFWYQQALGQGPEFLTYFQNEAQLDKSGLPSDRFFAERPEGSVSTLKIQRTQQEDSAVYLCASSSRDRGPYEQYFGPGTRLTVT.

This clonotype has a handful of counts. The chain uses TRBV10-3 and TRBJ2-5, with D possibly matching TRBD2 (6 bases). V lost 4 bases to trimming and J lost 4 bases, with 13 bases between them. The CDR3 is 14 amino acids. CDR1 and CDR2 from the germline V gene are ENHRY and SYGVKD. The CDR3: CAISGDLASETQYF. CDR3 in DNA: TGTGCCATCAGTGGGGATCTAGCGTCAGAGACCCAGTACTTC.

This clonotype was detected only a few times. The CDR3 DNA is TGTGCCAGCAGTGAAAACCGGGCCGATACGCAGTATTTT. Translated, it gives CASSENRADTQYF. V and J are TRBV2 and TRBJ2-3; D is undetermined. V was shortened by 2 bases and J by 6 bases, with 9 bases between the two germline ends. The germline V gene encodes CDR1 SNHLY and CDR2 FYNNEI. The CDR3 has 13 amino acids.

The chain carries TRBV7-6 and TRBJ2-7; 8 bases align to TRBD1. The CDR3 is 14 amino acids. The J segment lost 5 bases and the V segment lost 0 bases, leaving 3 bases of the junction unmatched. The germline V gene encodes CDR1 SGHVS and CDR2 FNYEAQ. CDR3 DNA sequence: TGTGCCAGCAGCTTAGCGCCACAGGGGGACGAGCAGTACTTC. It is translated as CASSLAPQGDEQYF.

This sequence joins TRBV19 and TRBJ1-5, with 7 bases fitting TRBD1. CDR1 is LNHDA and CDR2 is SQIVND in the germline V gene (reference sequence). CDR3 length: 15 amino acids. V was clipped by 7 bases and J by 4 bases; unmatched bases: 10. This chain's CDR3 is CASTKGGGMNQPQHF. The CDR3 coding sequence is TGTGCCAGTACAAAAGGGGGCGGGATGAATCAGCCCCAGCATTTT.

The chain couples TRBV12-3 or TRBV12-4 to TRBJ2-7; D gene unclear. The CDR3 loop spans 12 amino acids. Trimming stripped 3 bases from V and 3 bases from J, with 6 bases between. The CDR3, as DNA: TGTGCCAGCAGTTTGGGCTTCTACGAGCAGTACTTC. This codes for CASSLGFYEQYF.